These T cell receptor beta chains were read from a single sample in a study of long-term antiretroviral therapy in people with HIV. Profiling relied on immunoSEQ multiplex PCR, and the TCRdb table lists in-frame clones only, not all of them. The profile covers around 36,000 clones, with around 74% appearing a single time and around 3% taken by the ten largest. The starting material was unsorted PBMCs, obtained 3 years after starting antiretroviral therapy. All receptors derive from a man over 45 with HIV. CDR3s include the opening cysteine and the closing phenylalanine or tryptophan. The order of the fields is V gene, CDR3 length, D gene, clone size, J gene, CDR3 DNA, CDR3 protein. A D gene is named only where the DNA matches it firmly. Some rows have no size entry. The others give once, few or many, or a class for an expanded clone.

v_gene: TRBV9; len: 15; d_gene: TRBD2; abundance: NA; j_gene: TRBJ2-1; CDR3nt: TGTGCCAGCAGCCTACTAGCGGGAGAGGGCAATGAGCAGTTCTTC; CDR3aa: CASSLLAGEGNEQFF
v_gene: TRBV28; len: 14; d_gene: TRBD1; abundance: NA; j_gene: TRBJ1-2; CDR3nt: TGTGCCAGCACCGTTCGGGACAGTGTGAGGGGCTACACCTTC; CDR3aa: CASTVRDSVRGYTF
v_gene: TRBV11-3; len: 14; d_gene: NA; abundance: NA; j_gene: TRBJ1-6; CDR3nt: TGTGCCAGCAGCTTAGGGGGCTATAATTCACCCCTCCACTTT; CDR3aa: CASSLGGYNSPLHF
v_gene: TRBV5-1; len: 13; d_gene: NA; abundance: few; j_gene: TRBJ1-1; CDR3nt: TGCGCCAGCAGCTACAGGATGAACACTGAAGCTTTCTTT; CDR3aa: CASSYRMNTEAFF
v_gene: TRBV6-6; len: 14; d_gene: NA; abundance: NA; j_gene: TRBJ1-4; CDR3nt: TGTGCCAGCACGCTAGGGAGCGCTAATGAAAAACTGTTTTTT; CDR3aa: CASTLGSANEKLFF
v_gene: TRBV2; len: 15; d_gene: NA; abundance: NA; j_gene: TRBJ2-6; CDR3nt: TGTGCCAGCAGAGAGGAGCGGACTGGGGCCAACGTCCTGACTTTC; CDR3aa: CASREERTGANVLTF
v_gene: TRBV19; len: 15; d_gene: TRBD1; abundance: NA; j_gene: TRBJ1-2; CDR3nt: TGTGCCAGTAGTCCTTGGACAGGCGGACTCTATGGCTACACCTTC; CDR3aa: CASSPWTGGLYGYTF
v_gene: TRBV12-5; len: 14; d_gene: NA; abundance: NA; j_gene: TRBJ1-2; CDR3nt: TGTGCTAGTGGTTTGAGTCCAAACACTTATGGCTACACCTTC; CDR3aa: CASGLSPNTYGYTF
v_gene: TRBV7-2; len: 12; d_gene: NA; abundance: NA; j_gene: TRBJ2-5; CDR3nt: TGTGCCAGCAGCTGGAGCCGTGAGACCCAGTACTTC; CDR3aa: CASSWSRETQYF
v_gene: TRBV7-9; len: 16; d_gene: NA; abundance: NA; j_gene: TRBJ2-2; CDR3nt: TGTGCCAGCAGCTTAGATGGCCGGGGGCGCGTCGGGGAGCTGTTTTTT; CDR3aa: CASSLDGRGRVGELFF
v_gene: TRBV7-9; len: 13; d_gene: TRBD1; abundance: NA; j_gene: TRBJ1-5; CDR3nt: TGTGCCAGCAGCGACAGGGGCAATCAGCCCCAGCATTTT; CDR3aa: CASSDRGNQPQHF
v_gene: TRBV5-4; len: 14; d_gene: TRBD1; abundance: NA; j_gene: TRBJ2-5; CDR3nt: TGTGCCAGCAGCCCTGGACAGGGATACGAGACCCAGTACTTC; CDR3aa: CASSPGQGYETQYF
v_gene: TRBV9; len: 15; d_gene: NA; abundance: NA; j_gene: TRBJ1-3; CDR3nt: TGTGCCAGCAGCGTAGGTCCAGGGGCCGGAAACACCATATATTTT; CDR3aa: CASSVGPGAGNTIYF
v_gene: TRBV4-2; len: 12; d_gene: NA; abundance: NA; j_gene: TRBJ1-2; CDR3nt: TGTGCCAGCAGCCAAGGTAACTATGGCTACACCTTC; CDR3aa: CASSQGNYGYTF
v_gene: TRBV10-3; len: 14; d_gene: TRBD1; abundance: NA; j_gene: TRBJ2-7; CDR3nt: TGTGCCATCAGCGAGGGGGGACAGGGCTACGAGCAGTACTTC; CDR3aa: CAISEGGQGYEQYF
v_gene: TRBV19; len: 16; d_gene: NA; abundance: once; j_gene: TRBJ2-4; CDR3nt: TGTGCCAGTAGTCCCGGCGGAGATGGGTACAAAAACATTCAGTACTTC; CDR3aa: CASSPGGDGYKNIQYF
v_gene: TRBV30; len: 14; d_gene: NA; abundance: NA; j_gene: TRBJ1-5; CDR3nt: TGTGCCTGGAGTGTCCACGGACCCCAACAGCCCCAGCATTTT; CDR3aa: CAWSVHGPQQPQHF
v_gene: TRBV28; len: 12; d_gene: NA; abundance: NA; j_gene: TRBJ1-2; CDR3nt: TGTGCCAGCAGGCTACAGACCTATGGCTACACCTTC; CDR3aa: CASRLQTYGYTF
v_gene: TRBV4-1; len: 15; d_gene: NA; abundance: NA; j_gene: TRBJ1-2; CDR3nt: TGCGCCAGCAGCCAAGATGCGGGGGCTTACTATGGCTACACCTTC; CDR3aa: CASSQDAGAYYGYTF
v_gene: TRBV12-5; len: 16; d_gene: TRBD1; abundance: NA; j_gene: TRBJ1-1; CDR3nt: TGTGCTAGTGGTTTGGGACAGGGGAGTATGAACACTGAAGCTTTCTTT; CDR3aa: CASGLGQGSMNTEAFF
v_gene: TRBV10-1; len: 13; d_gene: NA; abundance: NA; j_gene: TRBJ2-2; CDR3nt: TGCGCCAGCAGAGGAACCGGGACCGGGGAGCTGTTTTTT; CDR3aa: CASRGTGTGELFF
v_gene: TRBV28; len: 15; d_gene: NA; abundance: few; j_gene: TRBJ2-7; CDR3nt: TGTGCCAGCAATCTTAACCCGGGACATCGTTTGGAGCAGTACTTC; CDR3aa: CASNLNPGHRLEQYF
v_gene: TRBV7-2; len: 13; d_gene: NA; abundance: NA; j_gene: TRBJ2-7; CDR3nt: TGTGCCAGCAGCACGGGGCTTATTTACGAGCAGTACTTC; CDR3aa: CASSTGLIYEQYF
v_gene: TRBV19; len: 14; d_gene: NA; abundance: NA; j_gene: TRBJ2-2; CDR3nt: TGTGCCAGTAGTCTAAACAGGGCGGCAGGGGAGCTGTTTTTT; CDR3aa: CASSLNRAAGELFF
v_gene: TRBV5-5; len: 14; d_gene: NA; abundance: NA; j_gene: TRBJ1-4; CDR3nt: TGTGCCAGCAGCGACCGGCCAGTGGATGAAAAACTGTTTTTT; CDR3aa: CASSDRPVDEKLFF
v_gene: TRBV9; len: 13; d_gene: NA; abundance: few; j_gene: TRBJ1-2; CDR3nt: TGTGCCAGCAGCCCCCGAGCTAACTATGGCTACACCTTC; CDR3aa: CASSPRANYGYTF
v_gene: TRBV6-5; len: 15; d_gene: NA; abundance: NA; j_gene: TRBJ2-1; CDR3nt: TGTGCCAGCAGTCGCCTTAGCGGACCTTACAATGAGCAGTTCTTC; CDR3aa: CASSRLSGPYNEQFF
v_gene: TRBV2; len: 13; d_gene: NA; abundance: NA; j_gene: TRBJ1-2; CDR3nt: TGTGCCAGCAGTGGACACAGGGACTACGGCTACACCTTC; CDR3aa: CASSGHRDYGYTF
v_gene: TRBV28; len: 16; d_gene: TRBD1; abundance: NA; j_gene: TRBJ1-2; CDR3nt: TGTGCCAGCAGTCCGGGTTTATCAGGACAGGCAAGTGGCTACACCTTC; CDR3aa: CASSPGLSGQASGYTF
v_gene: TRBV9; len: 15; d_gene: NA; abundance: NA; j_gene: TRBJ2-7; CDR3nt: TGTGCCAGCAGCGTACAAGGAGGGGCGCGTAGCGAGCAGTACTTC; CDR3aa: CASSVQGGARSEQYF
v_gene: TRBV6-5; len: 16; d_gene: NA; abundance: NA; j_gene: TRBJ1-2; CDR3nt: TGTGCCAGCAGTTCCCTCTCCCGGGACTTACCCTATGGCTACACCTTC; CDR3aa: CASSSLSRDLPYGYTF
v_gene: TRBV6-6; len: 15; d_gene: TRBD1; abundance: NA; j_gene: TRBJ2-5; CDR3nt: TGTGCCAGCAGTTACTCGATACAGGGGGGAAAGACCCAGTACTTC; CDR3aa: CASSYSIQGGKTQYF
v_gene: TRBV4-3; len: 15; d_gene: NA; abundance: NA; j_gene: TRBJ2-7; CDR3nt: TGCGCCAGCAGCCAAGATCTTTCACCGCTCTACGAGCAGTACTTC; CDR3aa: CASSQDLSPLYEQYF
v_gene: TRBV11-2; len: 15; d_gene: NA; abundance: NA; j_gene: TRBJ2-2; CDR3nt: TGTGCCAGCAGCTTAGTCGGACAGAACACCGGGGAGCTGTTTTTT; CDR3aa: CASSLVGQNTGELFF
v_gene: TRBV6-6; len: 13; d_gene: TRBD1; abundance: NA; j_gene: TRBJ2-1; CDR3nt: TGTGCCAGCAGTTACGACAGGGGGTATGAGCAGTTCTTC; CDR3aa: CASSYDRGYEQFF
v_gene: TRBV7-9; len: 14; d_gene: NA; abundance: few; j_gene: TRBJ1-6; CDR3nt: TGTGCCAGCAGCCCACAGAGCCCCTTAGCACCCCTCCACTTT; CDR3aa: CASSPQSPLAPLHF
v_gene: TRBV5-1; len: 15; d_gene: TRBD2; abundance: NA; j_gene: TRBJ2-5; CDR3nt: TGCGCCAGCCACGGGAGGGAGTGGGGGAAAGAGACCCAGTACTTC; CDR3aa: CASHGREWGKETQYF
v_gene: TRBV5-4; len: 13; d_gene: NA; abundance: NA; j_gene: TRBJ2-7; CDR3nt: TGTGCCAGCAGCTTAGGACGCCCCTACGAGCAGTACTTC; CDR3aa: CASSLGRPYEQYF
v_gene: TRBV15; len: 16; d_gene: NA; abundance: NA; j_gene: TRBJ2-3; CDR3nt: TGTGCCACCAGCAGAGGAGGGTCTCCTAGCACAGATACGCAGTATTTT; CDR3aa: CATSRGGSPSTDTQYF
v_gene: TRBV28; len: 13; d_gene: NA; abundance: NA; j_gene: TRBJ1-4; CDR3nt: TGTGCCAGCAGTTTAGGGCGGGGGATAGAACTGTTTTTT; CDR3aa: CASSLGRGIELFF
v_gene: TRBV2; len: 15; d_gene: TRBD1; abundance: NA; j_gene: TRBJ2-3; CDR3nt: TGTGCCAGCAGTGGGAACAGGGGTGTAACAGATACGCAGTATTTT; CDR3aa: CASSGNRGVTDTQYF
v_gene: TRBV19; len: 13; d_gene: TRBD2; abundance: NA; j_gene: TRBJ2-5; CDR3nt: TGTGCCAGTAGACGGACTAGTGCAGAGACCCAGTACTTC; CDR3aa: CASRRTSAETQYF
v_gene: TRBV5-4; len: 16; d_gene: TRBD2; abundance: NA; j_gene: TRBJ2-5; CDR3nt: TGTGCCAGCAGCTTGAAGCTAGCGGGAAGGGGGGAGACCCAGTACTTC; CDR3aa: CASSLKLAGRGETQYF
v_gene: TRBV19; len: 16; d_gene: NA; abundance: NA; j_gene: TRBJ2-2; CDR3nt: TGTGCCAGTAACTCCGGGAGTACAGGGGTGGCCGGGGAGCTGTTTTTT; CDR3aa: CASNSGSTGVAGELFF
v_gene: TRBV9; len: 15; d_gene: TRBD1; abundance: few; j_gene: TRBJ2-7; CDR3nt: TGTGCCAGCAGCTTGGGACAGGGGGCCTTCTACGAGCAGTACTTC; CDR3aa: CASSLGQGAFYEQYF
v_gene: TRBV6-6; len: 14; d_gene: NA; abundance: NA; j_gene: TRBJ1-1; CDR3nt: TGTGCCAGCAGTTATCCACCCGGAGGCACTGAAGCTTTCTTT; CDR3aa: CASSYPPGGTEAFF
v_gene: TRBV27; len: 15; d_gene: TRBD2; abundance: NA; j_gene: TRBJ2-7; CDR3nt: TGTGCCAGCAGTTTCCTCACGGGGGGACCCATCGAGCAGTACTTC; CDR3aa: CASSFLTGGPIEQYF
v_gene: TRBV19; len: 14; d_gene: NA; abundance: NA; j_gene: TRBJ2-7; CDR3nt: TGTGCCAGTAGTATCCAGGCGAGCTCCTACGAGCAGTACTTC; CDR3aa: CASSIQASSYEQYF
v_gene: TRBV5-6; len: 12; d_gene: NA; abundance: once; j_gene: TRBJ1-5; CDR3nt: TGTGCCAGCAGCTTGTTAAATCAGCCCCAGCATTTT; CDR3aa: CASSLLNQPQHF
v_gene: TRBV7-9; len: 14; d_gene: NA; abundance: few; j_gene: TRBJ1-5; CDR3nt: TGTGCCAGCAGCTCAAGATATAGCAATCAGCCCCAGCATTTT; CDR3aa: CASSSRYSNQPQHF
v_gene: TRBV9; len: 13; d_gene: NA; abundance: NA; j_gene: TRBJ2-2; CDR3nt: TGTGCCAGCAGCGCGCTAGGGAGCGGGGAGCTGTTTTTT; CDR3aa: CASSALGSGELFF
v_gene: TRBV27; len: 16; d_gene: TRBD2; abundance: NA; j_gene: TRBJ2-5; CDR3nt: TGTGCCAGCAGTCAGGGACTAGCGGGAGGCTATGAGACCCAGTACTTC; CDR3aa: CASSQGLAGGYETQYF
v_gene: TRBV18; len: 15; d_gene: TRBD2; abundance: NA; j_gene: TRBJ2-5; CDR3nt: TGTGCCAGCTCCCCTCGGACTAGCCAACAAGAGACCCAGTACTTC; CDR3aa: CASSPRTSQQETQYF
v_gene: TRBV5-6; len: 12; d_gene: TRBD1; abundance: NA; j_gene: TRBJ2-1; CDR3nt: TGTGCCAGCAGCTTTACAGGGGGGTGGAACTTCTTC; CDR3aa: CASSFTGGWNFF
v_gene: TRBV7-9; len: 15; d_gene: TRBD1; abundance: NA; j_gene: TRBJ2-7; CDR3nt: TGTGCCAGCACCCCCGGGACAGGGGGCTCCTACGAGCAGTACTTC; CDR3aa: CASTPGTGGSYEQYF